Listed here are 14 T cell receptor beta chains from one sample, sequenced in a study of T cells expressing NK-cell markers. TCRdb re-called the 5' RACE reads and shows each CDR3 protein once, DNA omitted. The table for this sample gives about 450,000 distinct CDR3 sequences. Sequenced sample: blood T cells: a sorted CD56 or NKG2C T cell subset, CD4+ or CD8+ T cells, or bulk PBMC T cells (not recorded which). The receptors derive from a woman between 18 and 70 years old in good health.

The chain employs TRBV7-9 and TRBJ2-1; TCRdb picks TRBD1, but there is no DNA to check that call. The CDR3 has 17 amino acids. CDR1 and CDR2 (germline): SEHNR, FQNEAQ (reference sequence). CDR3: CASSPAVSVGGLNEQFF. The whole variable domain, remainder taken from reference TRBV7-9 and TRBJ2-1, is DTGVSQNPRHKITKRGQNVTFRCDPISEHNRLYWYRQTLGQGPEFLTYFQNEAQLEKSRLLSDRFSAERPKGSFSTLEIQRTEQGDSAMYLCASSPAVSVGGLNEQFFGPGTRLTVL.

J is TRBJ1-6 and V is TRBV5-3. TRBV5-3 is assigned to the ORF class and has an uncertain function. The CDR3 consists of 16 residues. Here the CDR3 reads CARSFQRSSYNSPLHF.

The genes are TRBV27 and TRBJ2-2. The CDR3 totals 12 residues. Germline-derived CDR1 and CDR2 are MNHEY and SMNVEV (reference sequence). CDR3 amino acids: CASSLSGRELFF.

The rearrangement links TRBV12-3 or TRBV12-4 to TRBJ1-5; TCRdb's D gene call, TRBD1, goes unchecked for lack of DNA. CDR3 size: 15 residues. The CDR3 protein is CASSFGGHSNQPQHF.

The V and J genes are TRBV20-1 and TRBJ2-1; the D call from TCRdb, TRBD2, cannot be confirmed without DNA. CDR1 and CDR2 from the germline V gene are DFQATT and SNEGSKA (reference sequence). The CDR3 runs to 17 residues. CDR3 region: CSARRGGSGAAYNEQFF.

The rearrangement uses TRBV7-9 and TRBJ1-5. The CDR3 extends over 13 amino acids. Germline values: CDR1 SEHNR, CDR2 FQNEAQ (reference sequence). The CDR3 protein is CASSLEVPPHQHF.

V is TRBV7-2 and J is TRBJ2-3; TCRdb indicates TRBD1, and absent DNA this call remains unverified. Germline V lookup: CDR1 SGHTA, CDR2 FQGNSA. There are 15 residues in the CDR3. CDR3 protein: CASSLAAGGTDTQYF. The variable domain in full, with the rest retrieved from reference TRBV7-2 and TRBJ2-3, is GAGVSQSPSNKVTEKGKDVELRCDPISGHTALYWYRQSLGQGLEFLIYFQGNSAPDKSGLPSDRFSAERTGGSVSTLTIQRTQQEDSAVYLCASSLAAGGTDTQYFGPGTRLTVL.

This rearrangement joins TRBV7-8 to TRBJ2-1; lacking DNA, the TRBD2 call made by TCRdb goes unchecked. Germline CDR1 is SGHVS and CDR2 is FQNEAQ. The CDR3 has 17 amino acids. The CDR3 sequence is CASSPYPSGGSLLEQFF.

This chain links TRBV7-9 with TRBJ2-3; the TRBD1 assignment by TCRdb is unverifiable without DNA. The CDR3 has 16 residues. CDR1 and CDR2 from the germline V gene are SEHNR and FQNEAQ (reference sequence). The CDR3 spells CASSLDPRGSTDTQYF.

This sequence joins TRBV6-1 and TRBJ2-1. The CDR3 is 15 residues long. From germline, CDR1 is MNHNS and CDR2 SASEGT. The CDR3 loop reads CATHTLLSSYNEQFF.

The CDR3 sequence is CATSRDLAGGDTQYF. The V gene is TRBV15, the J gene TRBJ2-3; TCRdb returns TRBD1, unconfirmable since there is no DNA. The CDR3 length is 15 residues. The germline V gene encodes CDR1 LNHNV and CDR2 YYDKDF (reference sequence).

The V call is TRBV19, the J call TRBJ2-1; TCRdb proposes TRBD1, but this gene call is untestable without DNA. The CDR3 has 17 amino acids. CDR1 LNHDA and CDR2 SQIVND come from the germline V gene (reference sequence). This CDR3 reads CASSIPRGGHSYNEQFF.

The chain employs TRBV7-9 and TRBJ2-3. Germline V gives CDR1 SEHNR, CDR2 FQNEAQ (reference sequence). CDR3 length: 15 amino acids. CDR3 residues: CASSLGLVGTDTQYF.

This chain joins TRBV12-3 or TRBV12-4 and TRBJ1-4; the TCRdb call, TRBD1, lacks DNA for checking. This CDR3 is built from 12 residues. The CDR3 reads CASSPPTPRLFF.